The rows below give T cell receptor beta chains drawn from one sample of a study of shared clonotypes between healthy human individuals. Only in-frame clones appear in the TCRdb table, and some are missing; sequencing was by immunoSEQ multiplex PCR. The table shows 2 million to 2.5 million clones, with approximately 93% occurring only once. Sequenced material: naive CD4+ T cells from PBMCs. These receptors were obtained from a man between 18 and 29 years old in good health. Some clones in this sample may be carry-over from other donors' samples. Both conserved end residues are part of each CDR3. The D gene is left open where the match is weak. A clone size is listed for some rows: how often the clone was seen (once, few, many), or a class if it is expanded.

j_gene,abundance,d_gene,v_gene,CDR3nt,CDR3aa
TRBJ1-1,NA,TRBD1,TRBV19,TGTGCCAGTAATTCCAATTCCGGGACAGGGGGTACCACTGAAGCTTTCTTT,CASNSNSGTGGTTEAFF
TRBJ2-1,NA,TRBD2,TRBV14,TGTGCCAGCAGCCAATCGGATCGGGGACTAGCTTACAATGAGCAGTTCTTC,CASSQSDRGLAYNEQFF
TRBJ2-7,NA,NA,TRBV5-1,TGCGCCAGCAGCTTGGGAGGGACACCGTACGAGCAGTACTTC,CASSLGGTPYEQYF
TRBJ2-5,once,NA,TRBV18,TGTGCCAGCTCACCGGCGGGGAGCCAGAGGGCAGAGACCCAGTACTTC,CASSPAGSQRAETQYF
TRBJ2-6,once,NA,TRBV5-1,TGCGCCAGCGCTTCTGGGGGAACTGGGGCCAACGTCCTGACTTTC,CASASGGTGANVLTF
TRBJ2-1,NA,NA,TRBV29-1,TGCAGCGTTGATGGGCCAGGCAACAATGAGCAGTTCTTC,CSVDGPGNNEQFF
TRBJ2-4,NA,TRBD1,TRBV19,TGTGCCAGTAGTATAGAAGGGACAGCGCTTAAAAACATTCAGTACTTC,CASSIEGTALKNIQYF
TRBJ2-3,NA,TRBD2,TRBV6-1,TGTGCCAGCAGGCTAGCGGGTCCAGATACGCAGTATTTT,CASRLAGPDTQYF
TRBJ2-3,NA,NA,TRBV27,TGTGCCAGCCGGCCGGGCACAGATACGCAGTATTTT,CASRPGTDTQYF
TRBJ2-7,NA,NA,TRBV6-5,TGTGCCAGCAGTTACCGGCCATTCTACGAGCAGTACTTC,CASSYRPFYEQYF
TRBJ2-6,NA,NA,TRBV27,TGTGCCACCCCACTCGAGTCCTCTGGGGCCAACGTCCTGACTTTC,CATPLESSGANVLTF
TRBJ2-7,NA,NA,TRBV7-3,TGTGCCAGCAGCTTATATCCGGGGTCCTACGAGCAGTACTTC,CASSLYPGSYEQYF
TRBJ2-7,NA,TRBD1,TRBV5-4,TGTGCCAGCAGCTCGGACAGGGGGCGCGGTTACGAGCAGTACTTC,CASSSDRGRGYEQYF
TRBJ2-5,once,TRBD2,TRBV5-4,TGTGCCAGCAGCCTAGCGGCGCAAGAGACCCAGTACTTC,CASSLAAQETQYF
TRBJ2-3,NA,NA,TRBV4-3,TGCGCCAGTAGCCAACGGGTCACAGACACCAGGGATACGCAGTATTTT,CASSQRVTDTRDTQYF
TRBJ1-1,NA,NA,TRBV29-1,TGCAGCGTTTGGACTGACATGAACACTGAAGCTTTCTTT,CSVWTDMNTEAFF
TRBJ2-2,NA,TRBD2,TRBV7-9,TGTGCCAGGAGGGAGGCGGGAGATGCCGGGGAGCTGTTTTTT,CARREAGDAGELFF
TRBJ2-7,NA,NA,TRBV6-6,TGTGCCAGCAGTGGGGACTTGACCTACGAGCAGTACTTC,CASSGDLTYEQYF
TRBJ2-7,NA,TRBD1,TRBV6-5,TGTGCCAGCAGTTACAGGGACAGGGGCGTGTACGAGCAGTACTTC,CASSYRDRGVYEQYF
TRBJ1-4,NA,TRBD1,TRBV18,TGTGCCAGCTCACCACTAAGTGGGACAGGCGTTGAAAAACTGTTTTTT,CASSPLSGTGVEKLFF
TRBJ2-3,NA,TRBD2,TRBV10-3,TGTGCCATCAGTGATAGGGTGCGGGAGGGGGGCACAGATACGCAGTATTTT,CAISDRVREGGTDTQYF
TRBJ1-2,NA,NA,TRBV6-5,TGTGCCAGCAGTTACTCGATTTCCTACGATGGCTACACCTTC,CASSYSISYDGYTF
TRBJ2-3,NA,TRBD1,TRBV29-1,TGCAGCGTTGCCCGACAGGGGACGATCACAGATACGCAGTATTTT,CSVARQGTITDTQYF
TRBJ1-2,NA,TRBD1,TRBV2,TGTGCCAGCGTCAGGTTGGGCGCAGGGGGCTATGGCTACACCTTC,CASVRLGAGGYGYTF
TRBJ1-4,once,NA,TRBV16,TGTGCCAGCAGCCAAGGCCGGACCTTTTCAACTAATGAAAAACTGTTTTTT,CASSQGRTFSTNEKLFF
TRBJ1-3,NA,NA,TRBV28,TGTGCCAGCAGTTTATACTTCCGGGGGGCGCGGAACACCATATATTTT,CASSLYFRGARNTIYF
TRBJ2-7,NA,TRBD2,TRBV27,TGTGCCAGCAGTTTAACTAGCGCATCCTCCTACGAGCAGTACTTC,CASSLTSASSYEQYF
TRBJ2-1,NA,NA,TRBV28,TGTGCCAGCAGTCCTATGGTTGGGGGCGCTTATGTTAATGAGCAGTTCTTC,CASSPMVGGAYVNEQFF
TRBJ2-3,NA,NA,TRBV18,TGTGCCAGCTCACCGACTGAGGGGGGAGATACGCAGTATTTT,CASSPTEGGDTQYF
TRBJ2-2,NA,NA,TRBV9,TGTGCCAGCAGCTCCTGGGGCAGCACAGGCACCGGGGAGCTGTTTTTT,CASSSWGSTGTGELFF
TRBJ2-5,NA,NA,TRBV11-2,TGTGCCAGCAGCTTAGTACGGGTGGAGACCCAGTACTTC,CASSLVRVETQYF
TRBJ2-5,NA,NA,TRBV9,TGTGCCAGCAGCCCCCGGATGGGTTGGCAAGAGACCCAGTACTTC,CASSPRMGWQETQYF
TRBJ2-3,NA,TRBD2,TRBV11-2,TGTGCCAGCAGCCCCCTAGCGGGAGGTACAGATACGCAGTATTTT,CASSPLAGGTDTQYF
TRBJ1-2,NA,NA,TRBV7-2,TGTGCCAGCAGCATTGATACAAGTCATGGCTACACCTTC,CASSIDTSHGYTF
TRBJ2-1,NA,TRBD2,TRBV11-2,TGTGCCAGCAGACGACTGGCGGGAGGGCATGAGCAGTTCTTC,CASRRLAGGHEQFF
TRBJ2-7,NA,TRBD2,TRBV30,TGTGCCTGGAGTGACGGGACTAGCGGGAGGGACGAGCAGTACTTC,CAWSDGTSGRDEQYF
TRBJ2-1,once,TRBD1,TRBV11-2,TGTGCCAGCAGCTTGAGACAGGGGGCCTCAAATGAGCAGTTCTTC,CASSLRQGASNEQFF
TRBJ2-7,NA,NA,TRBV28,TGTGCCAGCAGGGGAGCGGGCAGGAGCCGAACCTACGAGCAGTACTTC,CASRGAGRSRTYEQYF
TRBJ2-4,NA,NA,TRBV19,TGTGCCAGTAGTATAGCAGGTCTAGCCAAAAACATTCAGTACTTC,CASSIAGLAKNIQYF
TRBJ1-4,few,NA,TRBV2,TGTGCCACACACAGGGTAAAACTTGAAAAACTGTTTTTT,CATHRVKLEKLFF
TRBJ2-5,once,NA,TRBV6-1,TGTGCCAGCAGTGAAGTCCGGGGGACCCAGTACTTC,CASSEVRGTQYF
TRBJ2-2,NA,NA,TRBV27,TGTGCCAGCAGACAGGTCCAGGGCACCGGGGAGCTGTTTTTT,CASRQVQGTGELFF
TRBJ2-7,few,NA,TRBV28,TGTGCCAGCAGCCCCCCCGGTAGCTCCTACGAGCAGTACTTC,CASSPPGSSYEQYF
TRBJ1-2,NA,NA,TRBV27,TGTGCCAGTTTGGGTGCCGGAACCTATGGCTACACCTTC,CASLGAGTYGYTF
TRBJ2-1,NA,NA,TRBV7-9,TGTGCCAGCAGCTTAGCTTCAGGACTACCGAATGAGCAGTTCTTC,CASSLASGLPNEQFF
TRBJ1-2,NA,TRBD1,TRBV27,TGTGCCAGCAGTACCAGGACAGGGTGGGAAGGCTACACCTTC,CASSTRTGWEGYTF
TRBJ2-7,NA,TRBD1,TRBV28,TGTGCCAGCAGGAAACCGGGACAGGGGATCATCGGCGAGCAGTACTTC,CASRKPGQGIIGEQYF
TRBJ2-2,NA,TRBD1,TRBV7-3,TGTGCCAGCAGCTCCCGGGACAGAAACACCGGGGAGCTGTTTTTT,CASSSRDRNTGELFF
TRBJ2-7,NA,TRBD1,TRBV9,TGTGCCAGCAGCGTAGATCACGGGACAGCCACCTACGAGCAGTACTTC,CASSVDHGTATYEQYF
TRBJ1-1,NA,TRBD1,TRBV7-9,TGTGCCAGCAGCCTACAAGGGGGCAGTGGCACTGAAGCTTTCTTT,CASSLQGGSGTEAFF
TRBJ1-1,NA,NA,TRBV7-3,TGTGCCAGTTCCGAAGGCGAGGGGTGGACTGAAGCTTTCTTT,CASSEGEGWTEAFF
TRBJ2-7,NA,NA,TRBV7-3,TGTGCCAGCAGCTTAAAGGCCCAAGGCGAGCAGTACTTC,CASSLKAQGEQYF